This T cell receptor (beta chain) originates from a study of CD8 T cells in Susac syndrome. Random hexamers served to reverse transcribe about 0.45 to 1 ug RNA. MiXCR, applied by TCRdb to the immunoSEQ multiplex PCR reads, yields one record per CDR3 protein. The sample comprises under 200,000 distinct CDR3 sequences, 95% of which are singletons, and 0.08% to 0.11% rests with the top ten. TEMRA cells were enriched by FACS, while CD8+ and CD4+ T cells were obtained through a negative isolation that was performed magnetically. The TCR comes from a human donor in good health. The sequenced sample consisted of CD4+ T cells from PBMCs.

The CDR3 nucleotides read TGCAGCGCCGATTCTTCGGGGGCCGCTGGTGAGCAGTTCTTC. Translated: CSADSSGAAGEQFF. The rearrangement links TRBV29-1 to TRBJ2-1; either TRBD1 or TRBD2 may fit D (6 bases each). Germline V gene data show CDR1 as SQVTM and CDR2 as ANQGSEA. There are 14 residues in the CDR3. Trimming took off 7 bases at V and 9 bases at J, with 22 bases between the two ends.